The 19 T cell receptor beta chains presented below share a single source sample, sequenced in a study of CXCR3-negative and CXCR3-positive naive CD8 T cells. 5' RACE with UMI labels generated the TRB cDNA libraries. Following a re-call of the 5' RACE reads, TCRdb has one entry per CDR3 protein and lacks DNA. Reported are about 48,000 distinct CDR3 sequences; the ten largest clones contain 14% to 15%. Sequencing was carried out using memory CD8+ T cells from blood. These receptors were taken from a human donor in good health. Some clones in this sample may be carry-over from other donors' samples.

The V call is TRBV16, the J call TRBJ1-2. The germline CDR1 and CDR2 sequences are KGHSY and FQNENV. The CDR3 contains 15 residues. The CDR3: CASSQSRHGDYGYTF.

The CDR3 here is CSVGTMNTEAFF. The chain combines TRBV29-1 with TRBJ1-1. There are 12 residues in the CDR3. CDR1 and CDR2 (germline): SQVTM, ANQGSEA.

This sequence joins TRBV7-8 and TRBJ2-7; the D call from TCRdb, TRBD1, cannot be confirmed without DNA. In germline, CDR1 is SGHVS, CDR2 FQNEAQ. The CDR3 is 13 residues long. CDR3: CASSSTGGYEQYF.

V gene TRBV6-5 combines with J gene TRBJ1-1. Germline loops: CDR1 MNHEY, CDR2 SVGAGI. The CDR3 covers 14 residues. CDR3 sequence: CASRSSKVFEEAFF.

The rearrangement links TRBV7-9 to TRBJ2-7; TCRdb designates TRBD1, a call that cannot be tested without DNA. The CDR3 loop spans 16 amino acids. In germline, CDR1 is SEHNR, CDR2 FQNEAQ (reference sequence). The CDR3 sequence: CASSSIISGTPYEQYF.

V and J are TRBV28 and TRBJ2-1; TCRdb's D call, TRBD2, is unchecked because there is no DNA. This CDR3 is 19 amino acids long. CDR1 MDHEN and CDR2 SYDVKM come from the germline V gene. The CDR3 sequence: CASSQRGTSDWSSYNEQFF. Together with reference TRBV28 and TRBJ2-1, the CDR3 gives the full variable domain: DVKVTQSSRYLVKRTGEKVFLECVQDMDHENMFWYRQDPGLGLRLIYFSYDVKMKEKGDIPEGYSVSREKKERFSLILESASTNQTSMYLCASSQRGTSDWSSYNEQFFGPGTRLTVL.

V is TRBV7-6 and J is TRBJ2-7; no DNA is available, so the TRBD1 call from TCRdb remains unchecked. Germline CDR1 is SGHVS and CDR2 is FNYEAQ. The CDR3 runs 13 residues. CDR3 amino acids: CASSDSGFYEQYF.

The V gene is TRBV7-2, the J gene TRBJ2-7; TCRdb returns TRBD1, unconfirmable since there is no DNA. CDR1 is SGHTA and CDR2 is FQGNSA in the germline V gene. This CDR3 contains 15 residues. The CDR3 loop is CASSYSRDSFYEQYF.

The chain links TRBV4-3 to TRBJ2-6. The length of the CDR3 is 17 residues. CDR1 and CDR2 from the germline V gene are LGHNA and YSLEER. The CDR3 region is CASSQMDVNSGANVLTF.

CDR3 sequence: CSAGTSTGGYTF. This rearrangement joins TRBV29-1 to TRBJ1-2; checking the TCRdb D call of TRBD1 is not possible without DNA. The length of the CDR3 is 12 residues. The germline gives CDR1 SQVTM, CDR2 ANQGSEA.

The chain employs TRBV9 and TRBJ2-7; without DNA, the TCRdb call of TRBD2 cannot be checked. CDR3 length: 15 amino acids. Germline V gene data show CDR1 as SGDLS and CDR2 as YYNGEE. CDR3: CASSVTGTSDYEQYF.

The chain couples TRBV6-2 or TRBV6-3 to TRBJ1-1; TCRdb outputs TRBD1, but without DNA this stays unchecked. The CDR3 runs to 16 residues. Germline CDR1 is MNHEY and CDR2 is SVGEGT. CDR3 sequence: CASRVSPGQGITEAFF.

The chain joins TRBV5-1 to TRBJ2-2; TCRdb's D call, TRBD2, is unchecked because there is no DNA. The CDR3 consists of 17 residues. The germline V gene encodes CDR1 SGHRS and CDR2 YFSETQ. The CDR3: CASSPLIAGPRAGELFF.

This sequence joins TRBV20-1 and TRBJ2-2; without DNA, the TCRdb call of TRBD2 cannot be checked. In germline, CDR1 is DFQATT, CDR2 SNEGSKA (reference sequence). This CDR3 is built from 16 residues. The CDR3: CSARVEGREQTGELFF.

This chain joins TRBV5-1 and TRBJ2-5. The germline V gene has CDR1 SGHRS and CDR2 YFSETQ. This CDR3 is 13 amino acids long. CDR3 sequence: CASSFESSETQYF.

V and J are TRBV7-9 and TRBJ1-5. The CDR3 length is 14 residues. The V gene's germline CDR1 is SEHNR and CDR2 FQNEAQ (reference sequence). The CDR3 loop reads CASSSSRSNQPQHF.

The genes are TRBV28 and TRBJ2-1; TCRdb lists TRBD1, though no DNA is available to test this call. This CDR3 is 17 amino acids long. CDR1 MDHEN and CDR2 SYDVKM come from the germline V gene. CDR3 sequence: CASSVVAPVSSYNEQFF.

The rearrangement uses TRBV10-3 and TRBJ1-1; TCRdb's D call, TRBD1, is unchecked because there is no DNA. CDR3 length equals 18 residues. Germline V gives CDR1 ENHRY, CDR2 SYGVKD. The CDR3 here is CAISDPGRGSGMNTEAFF.

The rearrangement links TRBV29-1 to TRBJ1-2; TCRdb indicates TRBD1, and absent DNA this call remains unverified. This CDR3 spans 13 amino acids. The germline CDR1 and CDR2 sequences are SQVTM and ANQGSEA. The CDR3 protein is CSVDPGVNYGYTF.